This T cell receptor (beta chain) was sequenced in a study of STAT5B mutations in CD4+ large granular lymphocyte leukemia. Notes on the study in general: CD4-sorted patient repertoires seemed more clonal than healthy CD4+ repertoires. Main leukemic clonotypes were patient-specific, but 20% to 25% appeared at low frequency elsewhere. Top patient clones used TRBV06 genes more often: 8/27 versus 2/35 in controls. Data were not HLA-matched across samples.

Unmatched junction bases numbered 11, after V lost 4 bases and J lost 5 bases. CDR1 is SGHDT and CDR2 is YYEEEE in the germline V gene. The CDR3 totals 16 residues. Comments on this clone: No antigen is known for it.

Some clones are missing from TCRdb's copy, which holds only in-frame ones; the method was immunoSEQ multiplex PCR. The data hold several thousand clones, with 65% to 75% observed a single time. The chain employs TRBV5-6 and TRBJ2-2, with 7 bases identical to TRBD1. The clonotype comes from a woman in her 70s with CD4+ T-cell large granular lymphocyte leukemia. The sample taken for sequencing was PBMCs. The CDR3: CASSPRDRVVTGELFF. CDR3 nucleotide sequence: TGTGCCAGCAGCCCCCGCGACAGGGTTGTAACCGGGGAGCTGTTTTTT.